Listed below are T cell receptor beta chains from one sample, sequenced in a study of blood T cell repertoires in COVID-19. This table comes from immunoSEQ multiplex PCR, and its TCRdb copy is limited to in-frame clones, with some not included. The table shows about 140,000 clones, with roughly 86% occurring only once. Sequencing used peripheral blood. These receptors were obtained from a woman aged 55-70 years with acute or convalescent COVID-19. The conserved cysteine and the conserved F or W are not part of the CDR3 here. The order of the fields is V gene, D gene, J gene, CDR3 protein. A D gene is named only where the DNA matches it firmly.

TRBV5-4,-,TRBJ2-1,AILLYNEQF
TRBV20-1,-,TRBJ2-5,SASYRQETQY
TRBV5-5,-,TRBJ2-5,ASLPEGGRETQY
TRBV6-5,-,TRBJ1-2,ASSEQPSNYGYT
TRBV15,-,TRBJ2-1,ATSTPRTSNNEQF
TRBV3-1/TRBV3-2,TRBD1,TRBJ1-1,ASSRVQGMNTEAF
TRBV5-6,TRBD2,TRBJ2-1,ASSLSGGVHEQF
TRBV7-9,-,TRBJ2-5,ASSRRGETQY
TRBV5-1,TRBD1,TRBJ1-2,ASSPGQGGGYT
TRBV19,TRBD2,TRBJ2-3,ASSLLAGGSTDTQY
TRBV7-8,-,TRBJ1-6,ASSAVGWGGRMGSPLH
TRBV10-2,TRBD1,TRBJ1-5,ASSQQGPPDQPQH
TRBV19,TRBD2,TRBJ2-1,ASSPSAGGFYNEQF
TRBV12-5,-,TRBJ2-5,ASGTARTLESQETQY
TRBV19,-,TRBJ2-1,ASSIGARDYNEQF
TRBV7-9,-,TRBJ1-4,ASSSGSDNEVLF
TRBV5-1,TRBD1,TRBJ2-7,ASSVPGQGESYEQY
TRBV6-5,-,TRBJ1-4,ASSYSGSQNEKLF
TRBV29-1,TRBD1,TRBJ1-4,SARTGWGEKLF
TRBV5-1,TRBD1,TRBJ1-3,ASSSGQSGNTIY
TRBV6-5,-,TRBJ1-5,ASRAGRGSNQPQH
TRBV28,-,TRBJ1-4,ASSLLSLRLNEKLF
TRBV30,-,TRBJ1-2,AGVRTGRYGYT
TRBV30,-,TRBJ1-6,AWSQGNRNSPLH
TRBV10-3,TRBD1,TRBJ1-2,ATAIGQVKVGYT
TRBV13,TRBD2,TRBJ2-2,ASSWTSGGASGELF
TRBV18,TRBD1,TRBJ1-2,ASSGQQGAGGYT
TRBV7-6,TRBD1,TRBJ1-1,ASSRPVGTGSTEAF
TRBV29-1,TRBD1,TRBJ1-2,SVDRGREYGYT
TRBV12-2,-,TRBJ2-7,ASRLIHGQGNYEQY
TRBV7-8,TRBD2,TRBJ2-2,ASSPSGYTGELF
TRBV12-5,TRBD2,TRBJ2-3,ASGFTSGAADTQY
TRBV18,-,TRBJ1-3,ASSPPSRGRNTIY
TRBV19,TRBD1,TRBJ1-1,ASSIDASGGAKGF
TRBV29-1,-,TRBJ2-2,SAAGVIGSGELF
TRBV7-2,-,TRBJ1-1,ASSRPGGLGTEAF
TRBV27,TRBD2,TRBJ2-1,ASSLWTSGGFAEQF
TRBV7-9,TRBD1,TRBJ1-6,AIQGADSPLH
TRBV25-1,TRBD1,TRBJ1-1,ASARGTASKAF
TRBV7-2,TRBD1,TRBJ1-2,ASSPPGQGAYT
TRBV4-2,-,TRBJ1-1,ASSQGMGGAREAF
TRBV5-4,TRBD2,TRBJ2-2,ASSASGGVRTGELF
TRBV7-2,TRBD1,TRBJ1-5,ASSLAPRDSYSNQPQH
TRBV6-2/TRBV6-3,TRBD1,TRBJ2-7,ASRYSQGVYEQY
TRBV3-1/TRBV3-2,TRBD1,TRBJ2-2,ASKPGTGSVTGELF
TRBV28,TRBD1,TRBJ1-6,ASRPTGDPNSPLH
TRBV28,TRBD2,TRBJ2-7,ASSLGPGLDLSYEQY
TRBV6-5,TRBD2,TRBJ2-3,ASSQYRGGPDTQY
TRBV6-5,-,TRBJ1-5,ASSYTGLGNQPQH
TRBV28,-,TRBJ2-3,ASSTPGTPVNTDTQY
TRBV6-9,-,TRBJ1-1,ASSFGRLGTEAF
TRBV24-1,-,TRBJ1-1,ATRDSRGLNRTEAF
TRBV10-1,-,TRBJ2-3,ASSVVAGFTADTQY